The 10 T cell receptor beta chains given below trace back to one sample, sequenced in a study of blood T cell repertoires in COVID-19. Using immunoSEQ multiplex PCR, the repertoire was profiled, and TCRdb retains in-frame clones only, with some absent. The data show roughly 25,000 clones, with 86% seen just once and 20% to 30% held by the top ten. Sequenced: peripheral blood. These receptors all come from a human donor with active COVID-19. The donor label of this sample is uncertain.

DNA of the CDR3: TGTGCCAGCAGTTCCCAAGGCGGCAGTTCCTACGAGCAGTACTTC. Its protein product is CASSSQGGSSYEQYF. The gene calls are TRBV28 and TRBJ2-7; unclear D gene. This CDR3 has 15 amino acids. The ends were cut back, 4 bases at V and 1 base at J, with 14 bases in the middle. Germline lookup yields CDR1 MDHEN and CDR2 SYDVKM.

This chain links TRBV12-5 with TRBJ2-2, with D tentatively TRBD1 (5 bases). Trimming took off 1 base at V and 0 bases at J, with 6 bases between the two ends. The germline CDR1 and CDR2 sequences are LGHNT and FRNRAP. This CDR3 has 15 residues. CDR3 nucleotides: TGTGCTAGTGGTTTGGGACAGTCGAACACCGGGGAGCTGTTTTTT. Translated, it gives CASGLGQSNTGELFF.

This chain connects TRBV28 to TRBJ2-7, with TRBD2 identical over 9 bases. Germline values: CDR1 MDHEN, CDR2 SYDVKM. The CDR3 contains 14 residues. J lost 6 bases, V lost 2 bases, and 5 bases had no gene match. Here the CDR3 reads CASSLAAGGLEQYF. The CDR3 DNA is TGTGCCAGCAGTTTAGCTGCGGGAGGGCTCGAGCAGTACTTC.

The chain uses TRBV27 and TRBJ1-2; 9 nucleotides agree with TRBD1. Germline CDR1 is MNHEY and CDR2 is SMNVEV (reference sequence). This CDR3 is built from 15 residues. V trimming: 6 bases; J trimming: 2 bases; junction bases outside the gene matches: 7. CDR3 coding DNA: TGTGCCAGCAGCGAGGGAACAGGGGGCAACTATGGCTACACCTTC. Residues: CASSEGTGGNYGYTF.

The chain is built from TRBV9 and TRBJ2-2, with D tentatively TRBD1 (6 bases). This CDR3 is 15 amino acids long. V dropped 3 bases and J dropped 1 base, with 10 bases sitting between them. Germline loops: CDR1 SGDLS, CDR2 YYNGEE. In nucleotides, the CDR3 is TGTGCCAGCAGCGCCCTACAGGGGAACACCGGGGAGCTGTTTTTT. Residues: CASSALQGNTGELFF.

The rearrangement links TRBV6-1 to TRBJ1-1, with D possibly TRBD1 on 5 matching bases. Germline V lookup: CDR1 MNHNS, CDR2 SASEGT. The ends were cut back, 2 bases at V and 2 bases at J, with 9 bases in the middle. The CDR3 runs 14 residues. The CDR3 loop is CASSELRGNTEAFF. In DNA, the CDR3 is TGTGCCAGCAGTGAATTAAGGGGCAACACTGAAGCTTTCTTT.

The chain has TRBV27 and TRBJ1-2; a weak D match, TRBD1 (6 bases). Trimming pared 5 bases from V and 0 bases from J, leaving 13 bases between. Per germline, CDR1 MNHEY and CDR2 SMNVEV (reference sequence). The CDR3 loop spans 15 amino acids. CDR3 amino acids: CASSKEQGANYGYTF. For the CDR3, the DNA is TGTGCCAGCAGTAAAGAACAGGGAGCTAACTATGGCTACACCTTC.

V gene TRBV7-9 combines with J gene TRBJ2-1; TRBD1 might be the D (6 bases). This CDR3 region has 17 residues. The V end was cut by 2 bases, the J end by 6 bases, with 20 bases between. Germline V CDR1 and CDR2: SEHNR, FQNEAQ (reference sequence). The CDR3 DNA sequence: TGTGCCAGCAGCTTATTAAAGTCGACAGGAAGGGGCAATGAGCAGTTCTTC. Translated: CASSLLKSTGRGNEQFF.

The chain has TRBV3-1 (or the pseudogene TRBV3-2) and TRBJ1-1, with D tentatively TRBD1 (5 bases). V was clipped by 10 bases and J by 5 bases, with 20 bases between them. The germline V gene has CDR1 LGHDT and CDR2 YNNKEL (reference sequence). This CDR3 has 14 amino acids. This chain's CDR3 is CATGRDLDGTEAFF. For the CDR3, the DNA is TGTGCCACGGGACGGGACTTGGATGGGACTGAAGCTTTCTTT.

The rearrangement joins TRBV20-1 to TRBJ2-1, with D tentatively TRBD2 (6 bases). The germline V gene encodes CDR1 DFQATT and CDR2 SNEGSKA (reference sequence). The CDR3 loop spans 14 amino acids. Trimming took off 3 bases at V and 2 bases at J, with 11 bases between the two ends. CDR3 DNA: TGCAGTGCTAGTCCTAGCGTCGCCTACAATGAGCAGTTCTTC. Its protein product is CSASPSVAYNEQFF.